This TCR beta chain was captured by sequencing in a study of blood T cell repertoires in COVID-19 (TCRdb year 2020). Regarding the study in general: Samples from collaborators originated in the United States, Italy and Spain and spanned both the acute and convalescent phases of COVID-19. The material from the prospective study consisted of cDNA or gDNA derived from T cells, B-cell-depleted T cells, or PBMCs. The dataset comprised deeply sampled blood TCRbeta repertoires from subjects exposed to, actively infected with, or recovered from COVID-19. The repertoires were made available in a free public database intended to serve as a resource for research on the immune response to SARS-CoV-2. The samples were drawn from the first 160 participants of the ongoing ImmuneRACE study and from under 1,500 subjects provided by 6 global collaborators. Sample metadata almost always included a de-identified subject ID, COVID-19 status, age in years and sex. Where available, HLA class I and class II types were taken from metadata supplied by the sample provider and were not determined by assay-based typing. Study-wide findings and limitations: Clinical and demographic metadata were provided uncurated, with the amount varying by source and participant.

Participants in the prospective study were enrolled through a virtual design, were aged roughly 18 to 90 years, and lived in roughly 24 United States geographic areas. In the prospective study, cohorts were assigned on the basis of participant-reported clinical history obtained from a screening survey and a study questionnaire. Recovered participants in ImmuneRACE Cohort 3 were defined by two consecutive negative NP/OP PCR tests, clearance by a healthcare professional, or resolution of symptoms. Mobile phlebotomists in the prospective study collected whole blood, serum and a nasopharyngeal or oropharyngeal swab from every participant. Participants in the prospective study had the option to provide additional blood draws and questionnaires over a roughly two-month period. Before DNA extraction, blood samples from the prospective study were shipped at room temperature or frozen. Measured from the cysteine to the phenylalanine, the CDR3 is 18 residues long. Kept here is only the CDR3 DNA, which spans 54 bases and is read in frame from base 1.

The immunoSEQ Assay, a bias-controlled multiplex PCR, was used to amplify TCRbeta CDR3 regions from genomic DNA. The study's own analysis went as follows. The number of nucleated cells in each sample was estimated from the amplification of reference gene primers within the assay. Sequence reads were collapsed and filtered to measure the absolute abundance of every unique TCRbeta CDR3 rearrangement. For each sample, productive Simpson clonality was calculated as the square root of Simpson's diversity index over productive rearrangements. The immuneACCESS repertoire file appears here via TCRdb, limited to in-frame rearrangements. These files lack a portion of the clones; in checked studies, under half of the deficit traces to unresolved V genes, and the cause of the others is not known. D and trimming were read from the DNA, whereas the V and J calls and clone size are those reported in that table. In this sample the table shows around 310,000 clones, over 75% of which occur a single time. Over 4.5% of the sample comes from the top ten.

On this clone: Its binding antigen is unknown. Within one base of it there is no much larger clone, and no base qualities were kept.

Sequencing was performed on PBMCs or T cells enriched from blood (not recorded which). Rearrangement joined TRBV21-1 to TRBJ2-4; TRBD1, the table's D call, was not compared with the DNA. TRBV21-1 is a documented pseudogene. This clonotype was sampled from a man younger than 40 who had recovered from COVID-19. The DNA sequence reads TGTGCCAGCAGCAAATGGCCCCTGGGGCAGGGGGCTGTCAACATTCAGTACTTC. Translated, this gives CASSKWPLGQGAVNIQYF.